This T cell receptor beta chain was recorded in a study of vaccination effects on CD4 cells after COVID-19. Profiled with immunoSEQ multiplex PCR; TCRdb holds only in-frame clones, not every one. The sample contains approximately 68,000 clones, 78% of which appear only once. Sequencing followed a ViraFEST assay step that expanded antigen-specific CD4+ T cells with viral peptide pools. The authors isolated CD4+ T cells after around nine days of culture. The healthy vaccine recipients, who had no prior SARS-CoV-2 infection, showed negative nucleocapsid antibodies. Peptides at roughly 10 ug/ml and IL-2 at roughly 9.3 IU/ml were added to roughly 2 million PBMC per well. The authors replaced half the medium with IL-2 medium on days 3 and 7. Overall study findings and caveats: After vaccination, at late timepoints, clones induced by infection and by vaccine contracted markedly.

The germline gives CDR1 MNHNS, CDR2 SASEGT. The ends lost 3 bases at V and 0 bases at J; junction bases unmatched: 3. The CDR3 has 15 residues. In regard to this clone: Its specificity is unknown.

The chain couples TRBV6-1 to TRBJ2-3; 7 bases agree with TRBD1. The receptor was isolated from a human donor who received a COVID-19 vaccine. Here the sequenced sample was CD4+ T cells from PBMCs cultured with SARS-CoV-2 spike peptides, taken before COVID-19 vaccination. CDR3 protein: CASSEGTVSTDTQYF. The CDR3 DNA sequence: TGTGCCAGCAGTGAGGGGACAGTTAGCACAGATACGCAGTATTTT.